The 8 T cell receptor beta chains presented below share a single source sample, sequenced in a study of Graves' ophthalmopathy and Graves' hyperthyroidism. The TCR beta CDR3 regions underwent amplification from RNA transcripts. The workflow started with a first-round RT-PCR run with HTBI primers and then moved on to a second-round multiplex PCR. TCRdb itself ran the multiplex PCR reads through MiXCR, one entry per CDR3 protein. The sample lists about 410,000 distinct CDR3 sequences; around 17% were seen once. Sequencing was carried out using peripheral blood. These receptors were taken from a woman aged 18-30 years with Graves' ophthalmopathy.

This clonotype has a count of ten or more. V is TRBV19 and J is TRBJ1-1; D unresolved. Germline CDR1 and CDR2: LNHDA and SQIVND (reference sequence). This CDR3 is 15 amino acids long. The V and J ends lost 5 bases and 1 base respectively, with 14 bases between them. Here the CDR3 DNA reads TGTGCCAGTAGTGCGGGGTCGGCAGGGAACACTGAAGCTTTCTTT. Amino acid sequence: CASSAGSAGNTEAFF. Combining the CDR3 with reference TRBV19 and TRBJ1-1 gives the whole variable domain DGGITQSPKYLFRKEGQNVTLSCEQNLNHDAMYWYRQDPGQGLRLIYYSQIVNDFQKGDIAEGYSVSREKKESFPLTVTSAQKNPTAFYLCASSAGSAGNTEAFFGQGTRLTVV.

This clonotype was found many times. The chain has TRBV20-1 and TRBJ2-4; tentatively, D is TRBD2 (7 bases). Between the trimmed V and J ends, which lost 1 base and 9 bases, there was a span of 22 bases. Germline CDR1 is DFQATT and CDR2 is SNEGSKA (reference sequence). The CDR3 sequence is 16 residues long. DNA of the CDR3: TGCAGTGCTAGAGGTTTACGGGGGGCCTCGGGTGGCATTCAGTACTTC. This translates into CSARGLRGASGGIQYF.

This clonotype has a count of ten or more. The chain links TRBV20-1 to TRBJ1-1; the D is unclear. V was shortened by 6 bases and J by 3 bases, with 8 bases between the two germline ends. CDR1 and CDR2 from the germline V gene are DFQATT and SNEGSKA (reference sequence). The CDR3 runs 11 residues. The CDR3 loop reads CSAPQYTEAFF. The CDR3 nucleotides read TGCAGTGCCCCCCAATACACTGAAGCTTTCTTT.

The chain uses TRBV30 and TRBJ2-5; D might be TRBD1 or TRBD2, each matching 5 bases. The germline V and J ends were trimmed by 8 bases and 5 bases, with 12 bases remaining between them. The CDR3 is 11 residues long. Germline loops: CDR1 GTSNPN, CDR2 SVGIG (reference sequence). This CDR3 reads CARAWGETQYF. The CDR3 DNA reads TGTGCCCGGGCGTGGGGGGAGACCCAGTACTTC.

This clonotype was detected ten times or more. This rearrangement joins TRBV15 to TRBJ1-1; a possible D gene is TRBD1 (5 bases). This CDR3 comprises 16 residues. The V end lost 1 base, the J end lost 0 bases, and 12 bases lay between the germline ends. Germline values: CDR1 LNHNV, CDR2 YYDKDF (reference sequence). The CDR3: CATSRGLQEMNTEAFF. In DNA, the CDR3 is TGTGCCACCAGCAGAGGCCTACAGGAAATGAACACTGAAGCTTTCTTT.

This chain uses TRBV29-1 with TRBJ2-5; 8 bases align to TRBD1. Germline trimming cut 6 bases from V and 2 bases from J; bases unmatched to any gene: 11. Germline lookup yields CDR1 SQVTM and CDR2 ANQGSEA. The CDR3 spans 15 residues. The CDR3 here is CSVEPDRVFQETQYF. In nucleotides, the CDR3 is TGCAGCGTCGAGCCGGACAGGGTCTTTCAAGAGACCCAGTACTTC.

This clonotype occurred many times. V usage is TRBV5-1 and J usage is TRBJ2-7, with 8 positions matching TRBD2. With V trimmed by 4 bases and J by 6 bases, 6 bases remained unmatched. CDR1 and CDR2 from the germline V gene are SGHRS and YFSETQ. The CDR3 loop spans 13 amino acids. Here the CDR3 reads CASSPGLESEQYF. The CDR3 region has the DNA TGCGCCAGCAGCCCGGGACTAGAAAGCGAGCAGTACTTC.

This clonotype has at least ten counts. The J gene is TRBJ1-5, the V gene TRBV20-1; D possibly corresponds to TRBD1 (5 bases). CDR3 size: 14 residues. V shed 6 bases and J shed 0 bases, with 12 bases lying between them. The V gene's germline CDR1 is DFQATT and CDR2 SNEGSKA (reference sequence). CDR3 amino acids: CSAHTGYSNQPQHF. In DNA form, the CDR3 reads TGCAGTGCCCATACAGGATATAGCAATCAGCCCCAGCATTTT.